One and the same sample provided the 21 T cell receptor beta chains below, sequenced in a study of blood T cell repertoires in COVID-19. Generated by immunoSEQ multiplex PCR, the TCRdb table keeps only in-frame clones and is missing some. The sample holds 78,000 or so clones; about 91% are singletons and the top ten take approximately 6.4%. Sequenced: peripheral blood. The receptors were sampled from a woman between 45 and 60 years old with acute or convalescent COVID-19.

The chain combines TRBV28 with TRBJ2-6; 9 positions agree with TRBD2. This CDR3 comprises 19 residues. V lost 2 bases and J lost 0; bases outside the gene matches: 8. CDR1 MDHEN and CDR2 SYDVKM come from the germline V gene. DNA of the CDR3: TGTGCCAGCAGTTTACCCGGGCGGGAGGGCCCCTCTGGGGCCAACGTCCTGACTTTC. It is translated as CASSLPGREGPSGANVLTF.

The chain combines TRBV28 with TRBJ2-1; 9 bases agree with TRBD2. Germline-derived CDR1 and CDR2 are MDHEN and SYDVKM. The CDR3 contains 16 residues. Trimming cost V 7 bases and J 7 bases; bases outside gene matches: 14. The CDR3 DNA sequence: TGTGCCAGCACTACTCACGGAGGTAGCGGGAGAAATGAGCAGTTCTTC. This gives the protein CASTTHGGSGRNEQFF.

The chain links TRBV10-3 to TRBJ2-1, with 12 bases lining up with TRBD1. V trimming: 5 bases; J trimming: 1 base; junction bases outside the gene matches: 12. Germline lookup yields CDR1 ENHRY and CDR2 SYGVKD. This CDR3 contains 19 residues. This CDR3 reads CAISPGQGAQLESYNEQFF. The CDR3 DNA is TGTGCCATCAGTCCGGGACAGGGGGCCCAGTTGGAGTCCTACAATGAGCAGTTCTTC.

The J gene is TRBJ1-4, the V gene TRBV6-5, with D possibly being TRBD1 (5 bases). CDR1 and CDR2 (germline): MNHEY, SVGAGI. V gave up 5 bases and J gave up 5 bases, with 12 bases separating them. This CDR3 comprises 14 residues. Here the CDR3 reads CASSQGITNEKLFF. The CDR3 coding sequence is TGTGCCAGCAGTCAGGGTATAACAAATGAAAAACTGTTTTTT.

CDR3 DNA: TGTGCCAGCAGCGGAGGCACCCTTAGCAATCAGCCCCAGCATTTT. Amino acids: CASSGGTLSNQPQHF. V is TRBV21-1 and J is TRBJ1-5. TRBV21-1 is listed as a pseudogene. This CDR3 contains 15 residues.

V gene TRBV11-2 combines with J gene TRBJ2-1; the D gene is possibly TRBD2 (6 bases). The CDR3 sequence is 12 residues long. V was clipped by 5 bases and J by 12 bases, with 14 bases between them. Germline loops: CDR1 SGHAT, CDR2 FQNNGV. In nucleotides, the CDR3 is TGTGCCAGCAGCCCGGACTATTTTTCGCAGTTCTTC. It encodes CASSPDYFSQFF.

The chain uses TRBV27 and TRBJ1-1, with 7 bases aligning to TRBD1. The V and J ends lost 8 bases and 0 bases, in that order; junction bases with no gene match: 3. Germline-derived CDR1 and CDR2 are MNHEY and SMNVEV (reference sequence). CDR3 size: 13 residues. Here the CDR3 reads CASGTVMNTEAFF. The CDR3, as DNA: TGTGCCAGCGGGACAGTTATGAACACTGAAGCTTTCTTT.

This clone is a singleton in its sample. The rearrangement joins TRBV5-4 to TRBJ1-2; D possibly corresponds to TRBD1 (6 bases). V dropped 4 bases and J dropped 4 bases, with 20 bases sitting between them. This CDR3 region has 16 residues. CDR1 and CDR2 (germline): SGHNT, YYREEE (reference sequence). This CDR3 is CASSPTGQGHSYGYTF. The CDR3 nucleotides are TGTGCCAGCAGCCCCACTGGGCAGGGGCATAGCTATGGCTACACCTTC.

The V and J genes are TRBV7-8 and TRBJ2-7; 8 nucleotides agree with TRBD1. The germline V gene has CDR1 SGHVS and CDR2 FQNEAQ. The J segment lost 1 base and the V segment lost 1 base, leaving 3 bases of the junction unmatched. The CDR3 totals 15 residues. As DNA, the CDR3 is TGTGCCAGCAGCTTAGGACAGGGGATATCCTACGAGCAGTACTTC. Encoded protein: CASSLGQGISYEQYF.

The chain uses TRBV12-5 and TRBJ1-2; the D is unclear. The CDR3 totals 10 residues. V lost 2 bases to trimming and J lost 10 bases, with 5 bases between them. Per germline, CDR1 LGHNT and CDR2 FRNRAP. The CDR3 DNA sequence: TGTGCTAGTGGTTTGTATAACTACACCTTC. Its translation: CASGLYNYTF.

The chain has TRBV5-1 and TRBJ1-1, with 8 positions matching TRBD1. V shed 4 bases, J shed 5 bases, and the junction held 4 bases outside the gene matches. Germline CDR1 is SGHRS and CDR2 is YFSETQ. The CDR3 is 13 residues long. The CDR3 region is CASSRDRWTEAFF. CDR3 nucleotides: TGCGCCAGCAGCCGGGACAGGTGGACTGAAGCTTTCTTT. Together with reference TRBV5-1 and TRBJ1-1, the CDR3 gives the full variable domain: KAGVTQTPRYLIKTRGQQVTLSCSPISGHRSVSWYQQTPGQGLQFLFEYFSETQRNKGNFPGRFSGRQFSNSRSEMNVSTLELGDSALYLCASSRDRWTEAFFGQGTRLTVV.

This rearrangement joins TRBV6-2 or TRBV6-3 to TRBJ2-1, with TRBD2 matching over 14 bases. The CDR3 sequence is 16 residues long. CDR1 and CDR2 (germline): MNHEY, SVGEGT. V lost 6 bases and J lost 7; bases outside the gene matches: 8. In nucleotides, the CDR3 is TGTGCCAGCAGCCCAGGACTAGCGGGAGGAGGAAATGAGCAGTTCTTC. It codes for CASSPGLAGGGNEQFF.

J is TRBJ2-5 and V is TRBV6-5; possible D gene TRBD2, 6 bases. The germline CDR1 and CDR2 sequences are MNHEY and SVGAGI. This CDR3 comprises 13 residues. Trimming took off 8 bases at V and 5 bases at J, with 15 bases between the two ends. CDR3 sequence (DNA): TGTGCCAGCCGGGGGACCTGGGGGGAGACCCAGTACTTC. This translates into CASRGTWGETQYF.

The V gene is TRBV5-4, the J gene TRBJ2-6, with TRBD1 matching over 7 bases. The CDR3 runs 15 residues. Germline loops: CDR1 SGHNT, CDR2 YYREEE (reference sequence). The J segment lost 2 bases and the V segment lost 4 bases, leaving 3 bases of the junction unmatched. The CDR3 nucleotides read TGTGCCAGCAGCCCAGGGGGTACTGGGGCCAACGTCCTGACTTTC. This translates into CASSPGGTGANVLTF.

The rearrangement joins TRBV2 to TRBJ2-1, with unresolved D. The CDR3 length is 15 residues. Looked up from germline, CDR1 is SNHLY and CDR2 is FYNNEI. Trimming took 5 bases from V and 0 from J, leaving 11 bases between them. CDR3 in amino acids: CASSRLLTSYNEQFF. CDR3 in DNA: TGTGCCAGCAGTCGACTCCTAACCTCCTACAATGAGCAGTTCTTC. The full variable domain, in which reference TRBV2 and TRBJ2-1 provide the parts outside the CDR3, is EPEVTQTPSHQVTQMGQEVILRCVPISNHLYFYWYRQILGQKVEFLVSFYNNEISEKSEIFDDQFSVERPDGSNFTLKIRSTKLEDSAMYFCASSRLLTSYNEQFFGPGTRLTVL.

V usage is TRBV5-1 and J usage is TRBJ2-6; the match to TRBD1 covers 8 bases. Germline lookup yields CDR1 SGHRS and CDR2 YFSETQ. The CDR3 sequence is 17 residues long. The junction had 6 bases not matched to a gene; V was cut back by 4 bases and J by 0 bases. For the CDR3, the DNA is TGCGCCAGCAGCCCTGGACAGGGTAGCTCTGGGGCCAACGTCCTGACTTTC. Translation: CASSPGQGSSGANVLTF.

The chain couples TRBV12-3 or TRBV12-4 to TRBJ1-1; possibly TRBD1 for D (6 bases). Trimming removed 2 bases at V and 10 bases at J, with 11 bases between. The CDR3 extends over 12 amino acids. CDR3 protein: CASSLMAQGAFF. The CDR3 DNA reads TGTGCCAGCAGTTTAATGGCACAGGGAGCTTTCTTT.

The chain has TRBV14 and TRBJ2-5; TRBD2 aligns across 12 bases. V lost 0 bases, J lost 4 bases, and 3 bases stayed unmatched. The CDR3 sequence is 16 residues long. Germline V gives CDR1 SGHDN, CDR2 FVKESK. CDR3 region: CASSQDSGLAGETQYF. CDR3 coding DNA: TGTGCCAGCAGCCAAGATTCGGGACTAGCGGGAGAGACCCAGTACTTC.

The chain carries TRBV5-1 and TRBJ1-2; 7 nucleotides line up with TRBD1. Unmatched junction bases numbered 7, after V lost 4 bases and J lost 4 bases. This CDR3 spans 14 amino acids. Germline CDR1 reads SGHRS; CDR2 reads YFSETQ. The CDR3 region has the DNA TGCGCCAGCAGCCCGGAGGGGGCTTCCTATGGCTACACCTTC. The encoded protein is CASSPEGASYGYTF.

The rearrangement joins TRBV24-1 to TRBJ2-5, with D possibly being TRBD2 (5 bases). Germline assignment: CDR1 KGHDR and CDR2 SFDVKD. The CDR3 covers 14 residues. Trimming left V 3 bases short and J 5 bases short, with 12 bases between. The CDR3 here is CATSDPASTETQYF. The CDR3 nucleotides read TGTGCCACCAGTGATCCGGCTAGCACCGAGACCCAGTACTTC.

This chain joins TRBV11-2 and TRBJ1-1; 7 bases agree with TRBD1. Germline lookup yields CDR1 SGHAT and CDR2 FQNNGV. The CDR3 contains 12 residues. V was pared by 5 bases and J by 8 bases, with 5 bases of the junction left unmatched. The chain's CDR3 is CASSRGTVEAFF. The CDR3 DNA sequence: TGTGCCAGCAGCCGGGGGACAGTCGAAGCTTTCTTT.